This TCR beta chain derives from a study of neoadjuvant nivolumab and ipilimumab in lung cancer. Points from the study as a whole: From pretherapy to surgery, tumor richness and clonality rose with dual therapy. Pretherapy blood TCR richness correlated positively with resected tumor richness.

As regards this clone: Its target is unknown.

The germline gives CDR1 LGHNA, CDR2 YNFKEQ. Between the trimmed V and J ends, which lost 3 bases and 7 bases, there was a span of 14 bases. This CDR3 region has 14 residues. The data were produced by immunoSEQ multiplex PCR, yet TCRdb's version contains in-frame clones alone and is incomplete. This table has 40,000 to 55,000 clones, roughly 90% appearing once. This sequence originates from an adult with non-small cell lung cancer. Some clones in this sample may be carry-over from other donors' samples. The material was blood, obtained before neoadjuvant nivolumab, alone or with ipilimumab. The V gene is TRBV4-2, the J gene TRBJ2-3; D possibly corresponds to TRBD2 (5 bases). The CDR3 nucleotides read TGTGCCAGCAGCCATGTTTTAGAGGGAAATACGCAGTATTTT. It specifies CASSHVLEGNTQYF.